What follows are 6 T cell receptor beta chains derived from one specimen sequenced in a study of T-cell memory formation after mild COVID-19. From the 5' RACE reads, TCRdb called clonotypes with MiXCR, one entry per CDR3 protein. Of some 350,000 distinct CDR3 sequences detected, 10% to 15% appear once; the ten largest clones hold around 21%. The material sequenced was PBMCs or a T cell subset sorted from them (not recorded which). All receptors come from a man younger than 30 who had mild COVID-19 (a few samples of this study predate the infection). Cell type and time point are not known.

Only one count was recorded for this clonotype. The chain links TRBV6-2 or TRBV6-3 to TRBJ2-7, with D unresolved. The CDR3 spans 15 residues. Germline V gene lookup returns CDR1 MNHEY and CDR2 SVGEGT. Trimming removed 5 bases at V and 2 bases at J, with 16 bases between. CDR3 DNA sequence: TGTGCCAGCAGTCGACGGCCCCCCGGAGCCTACGAGCAGTACGTC. It yields the protein CASSRRPPGAYEQYV.

The genes are TRBV5-1 and TRBJ1-1; tentatively, D is TRBD1 (6 bases). This CDR3 is 18 amino acids long. Germline V gene lookup returns CDR1 SGHRS and CDR2 YFSETQ. V lost 2 bases and J lost 1, with 21 bases in between. The CDR3 DNA reads TGCGCCAGCAGCTTTTGGGGGCTAGGGCTTCTAAGGAACACTGAAGCTTTCTTT. Amino acids: CASSFWGLGLLRNTEAFF.

The chain couples TRBV7-2 to TRBJ1-5; TRBD1 might be the D (6 bases). V lost 3 bases, J lost 4 bases, and 13 bases lay in between. Germline V gene data show CDR1 as SGHTA and CDR2 as FQGNSA. This CDR3 contains 15 residues. This CDR3 reads CASSLGHSSNQPQHF. The CDR3 region has the DNA TGTGCCAGCAGCTTGGGACATAGCTCGAATCAGCCCCAGCATTTT.

This clonotype was observed a few times. CDR3 sequence reads: CASSFIRGITTDEQFF. The CDR3, as DNA: TGTGCCAGCAGCTTCATACGGGGGATCACAACGGATGAGCAGTTCTTC. The chain uses TRBV7-9 and TRBJ2-1; possibly TRBD2 for D (6 bases). Germline assignment: CDR1 SEHNR and CDR2 FQNEAQ (reference sequence). The CDR3 runs 16 residues. Trimming took 3 bases from V and 8 from J, leaving 20 bases between them.

The table lists this clonotype with a few counts. The chain links TRBV28 to TRBJ2-7; D gene uncertain. V was shortened by 7 bases and J by 4 bases, with 8 bases between the two germline ends. Germline loops: CDR1 MDHEN, CDR2 SYDVKM. The CDR3 sequence is 11 residues long. The CDR3, as DNA: TGTGCCAGCATTGGTTTGTACGAGCAGTACTTC. Translated, it gives CASIGLYEQYF.

This chain uses TRBV7-9 with TRBJ2-1; tentatively, D is TRBD1 or TRBD2 (5 bases each). V gave up 0 bases and J gave up 9 bases, with 9 bases separating them. The CDR3 is made up of 13 amino acids. Germline CDR1 is SEHNR and CDR2 is FQNEAQ (reference sequence). For the CDR3, the DNA is TGTGCCAGCAGCTTAGCGGGGGAACCTGAGCAGTTCTTC. Translated: CASSLAGEPEQFF. Combining the CDR3 with reference TRBV7-9 and TRBJ2-1 gives the whole variable domain DTGVSQNPRHKITKRGQNVTFRCDPISEHNRLYWYRQTLGQGPEFLTYFQNEAQLEKSRLLSDRFSAERPKGSFSTLEIQRTEQGDSAMYLCASSLAGEPEQFFGPGTRLTVL.